This record covers a single T cell receptor (beta chain). For TCRbeta, the library was prepared with unique molecular identifiers. TCRdb itself ran the PCR reads through MiXCR, one entry per CDR3 protein. The table records approximately 130,000 distinct CDR3 sequences, approximately 8.7% of them present only once. CDR1 and CDR2 from the germline V gene are MNHEY and SMNVEV (reference sequence). The CDR3 sequence is 13 residues long. Unmatched junction bases numbered 7, after V lost 6 bases and J lost 6 bases. The record originates from a study of T-cell reconstitution after alpha-beta-depleted transplantation in children.

The rearrangement links TRBV27 to TRBJ1-2, with 7 bases aligning to TRBD1. The receptor comes from a girl less than two years old who had a stem cell transplant for combined immunodeficiency, so the T cells may come from the graft donor. Source: PBMCs, mostly from graft donor cells, taken 180 days after TCRalphabeta/CD19-depleted stem cell transplant. The CDR3 nucleotides are TGTGCCAGCAGGAAAAGGGACAGAGATGGCTACACCTTC. Residues: CASRKRDRDGYTF.